In this sample, the clone carrying this T cell receptor beta chain turned up once. Antigen: not known. This sample was taken from a study of identical twins. General study results and limits: Beta clonotypes that were abundant in cord blood contained fewer insertions, a pattern absent from memory repertoires. There was an excess of low generation probability in the out-of-frame alpha sequences that twins shared.

The CDR3 has 10 amino acids. The V gene lost 7 bases and the J gene lost 5 bases, with 8 bases spanning the gap. CDR1 SQVTM and CDR2 ANQGSEA come from the germline V gene. TCRdb fed the 5' RACE reads into MiXCR, producing one record per CDR3 protein. Altogether under 250,000 distinct CDR3 sequences are present, over 9.5% being singletons, with the ten largest covering 3.5% to 5%. Everyone who donated was a healthy Caucasian. The same sample was also used in a study of yellow fever vaccine responses in identical twins. That source adds: Reportedly, the response of twins' T cells to the vaccine seemed partly convergent, partly personalized.

Sequencing was performed on memory (CD45RO+) T cells sorted from blood. This TCR derives from a woman between 18 and 29 years old in good health. The V call is TRBV29-1, the J call TRBJ1-1; D ambiguous. CDR3 DNA sequence: TGCAGCGCCAGAGGGACTGAAGCTTTCTTT. Its protein product is CSARGTEAFF.